This T cell receptor (beta chain) was sequenced for a study of CD8 T cells in Susac syndrome. The CDR3 totals 15 residues. V was clipped by 3 bases and J by 1 base; unmatched bases: 6. From germline, CDR1 is SGHKS and CDR2 YYEKEE (reference sequence). CD8+ and CD4+ T cells from blood underwent TCR beta sequencing, which was carried out in a high-throughput format. Included as multiple sclerosis controls were treatment-naive patients who had stable or active relapsing-remitting disease. TEMRA cells were enriched by FACS, while CD8+ and CD4+ T cells were obtained through a negative isolation that was performed magnetically. A quantity of about 0.5 to 1 ug RNA underwent reverse transcription using random hexamers. Amplification of TCR beta CDR3 was carried out by immunoSEQ multiplex PCR, which covered 54 Vbeta and 13 Jbeta segments. TCRdb ran MiXCR on the immunoSEQ multiplex PCR reads and lists one entry per CDR3 protein. There are some 300,000 distinct CDR3 sequences in the sample; approximately 85% occur only once, and 0.2% to 0.25% lies in the top ten.

Material: CD8+ T cells from PBMCs. The rearrangement joins TRBV5-5 to TRBJ1-1; 7 nucleotides line up with TRBD1. The sequence was collected from a human donor with multiple sclerosis. The CDR3 region has the DNA TGTGCCAGCAGCTATACAGGGGAGGGGAACACTGAAGCTTTCTTT. Its protein is CASSYTGEGNTEAFF.